These 16 T cell receptor beta chains originate from one sample sequenced in a study of radiation and T cells in renal cell carcinoma. Generated by immunoSEQ multiplex PCR, the TCRdb table keeps only in-frame clones and is missing some. The sample has 100,000 to 150,000 clones; about four fifths are singletons. Indicated time point: baseline pretreatment blood. As to treatment: 15 Gy SBRT to primary tumor, nephrectomy 4 weeks later. Sequencing was performed on blood, taken from a patient whose treatment included radiotherapy and nephrectomy. Receptor source: a woman aged 55-70 years with renal cell carcinoma.

The chain is built from TRBV6-6 and TRBJ1-1; D is perhaps TRBD1 (6 bases). The V gene lost 5 bases and the J gene lost 0 bases, with 10 bases spanning the gap. The length of the CDR3 is 14 residues. Germline CDR1 MNHNY, CDR2 SVGAGI (reference sequence). CDR3: CASSPPGVNTEAFF. The CDR3 nucleotides are TGTGCCAGCAGTCCCCCAGGGGTGAACACTGAAGCTTTCTTT.

This chain connects TRBV7-6 to TRBJ2-5, with a tentative D call TRBD1 (6 bases). V dropped 5 bases and J dropped 2 bases, with 12 bases sitting between them. Germline CDR1 and CDR2: SGHVS and FNYEAQ. The CDR3 sequence is 14 residues long. CDR3 residues: CASSPGQLQETQYF. The CDR3 DNA reads TGTGCCAGCAGCCCCGGACAGCTGCAAGAGACCCAGTACTTC.

This clone was recorded a few times. The chain couples TRBV29-1 to TRBJ1-1; 10 bases map to TRBD1. The trim removed 7 bases at V and 6 bases at J, leaving 8 bases unmatched. The CDR3 contains 13 residues. The germline V gene has CDR1 SQVTM and CDR2 ANQGSEA. The CDR3 sequence: CSALGQGGSEAFF. DNA for the CDR3: TGCAGCGCCCTAGGACAGGGGGGCTCTGAAGCTTTCTTT. Full variable domain (missing parts from reference TRBV29-1 and TRBJ1-1): SAVISQKPSRDICQRGTSLTIQCQVDSQVTMMFWYRQQPGQSLTLIATANQGSEATYESGFVIDKFPISRPNLTFSTLTVSNMSPEDSSIYLCSALGQGGSEAFFGQGTRLTVV.

This clone was seen a single time. Compared with germline, one end of the junction differs, possibly owing to a read error. The chain recombines TRBV14 with TRBJ1-6; D is unclear. In germline, CDR1 is SGHDN, CDR2 FVKESK. The length of the CDR3 is 13 residues. The CDR3 loop reads CASSPIHKSPLHF. The CDR3 bases are TGTGCCAGCAGCCCAATACATAAATCACCCCTCCACTTT.

V usage is TRBV2 and J usage is TRBJ2-6; either TRBD1 or TRBD2 may supply D (5 bases each). V was trimmed by 4 bases and J by 4 bases, leaving 14 bases between them. The germline V gene has CDR1 SNHLY and CDR2 FYNNEI. The CDR3 covers 16 residues. CDR3 nucleotide sequence: TGTGCCAGCAGTGGAGTAGGGACGCCAGGGGCCAACGTCCTGACTTTC. Its protein is CASSGVGTPGANVLTF.

The genes are TRBV5-6 and TRBJ1-5; no definite D call. Germline loops: CDR1 SGHDT, CDR2 YYEEEE. CDR3 length equals 14 residues. The ends were cut back, 4 bases at V and 1 base at J, with 9 bases in the middle. The CDR3 sequence is CASSQLQSNQPQHF. CDR3 DNA sequence: TGTGCCAGCAGCCAACTACAGAGCAATCAGCCCCAGCATTTT.

This chain links TRBV5-5 with TRBJ2-1, with TRBD2 matching 13 bases. The V segment lost 2 bases and the J segment 1 base; nucleotides outside the gene matches: 3. This CDR3 is built from 17 residues. Per the germline V gene, CDR1 is SGHKS and CDR2 is YYEKEE (reference sequence). The CDR3 reads CASSFRLAGGSYNEQFF. The DNA of the CDR3 is TGTGCCAGCAGCTTCCGACTAGCGGGGGGTTCCTACAATGAGCAGTTCTTC.

V and J are TRBV13 and TRBJ2-7; 8 bases are shared with TRBD2. Germline assignment: CDR1 PRHDT and CDR2 FYEKMQ (reference sequence). The CDR3 is 13 amino acids. The ends lost 5 bases at V and 2 bases at J; junction bases unmatched: 2. The CDR3 region has the DNA TGTGCCAGCAGCCTTAGCGGGACCTACGAGCAGTACTTC. Amino acid sequence: CASSLSGTYEQYF.

The V and J genes are TRBV9 and TRBJ2-1; D is perhaps TRBD2 (5 bases). The CDR3 is 15 residues long. Germline V gene data show CDR1 as SGDLS and CDR2 as YYNGEE. The V end lost 4 bases, the J end lost 2 bases, and 13 bases lay between the germline ends. This CDR3 is CASSPFDGTYNEQFF. The CDR3 bases are TGTGCCAGCAGCCCCTTTGACGGGACCTACAATGAGCAGTTCTTC.

This chain uses TRBV18 with TRBJ1-1; D unresolved. CDR3 length: 14 residues. Germline V gives CDR1 KGHSH, CDR2 LQKENI. Between the trimmed V and J ends, which lost 3 bases and 5 bases, there was a span of 13 bases. The CDR3 coding sequence is TGTGCCAGCTCACCTATGGCTATAGGTACTGAAGCTTTCTTT. Translating gives CASSPMAIGTEAFF.

V usage is TRBV6-1 and J usage is TRBJ1-2; D is possibly TRBD1 (5 bases). This CDR3 has 14 amino acids. Trimming cost V 1 base and J 3 bases, with 9 bases left between them. CDR1 and CDR2 from the germline V gene are MNHNS and SASEGT. In DNA form, the CDR3 reads TGTGCCAGCAGTGAAGTTGGGGCGGACTATGGCTACACCTTC. Translated: CASSEVGADYGYTF.

The rearrangement links TRBV5-6 to TRBJ1-2; D remains ambiguous. This CDR3 is built from 14 residues. Germline assignment: CDR1 SGHDT and CDR2 YYEEEE. V lost 1 base, J lost 3 bases, and 10 bases lay in between. Here the CDR3 DNA reads TGTGCCAGCAGCTTGTCCGGGGTTGACTATGGCTACACCTTC. Translated, it gives CASSLSGVDYGYTF.

V and J are TRBV9 and TRBJ2-7, with 7 bases identical to TRBD1. Germline loops: CDR1 SGDLS, CDR2 YYNGEE. The CDR3 has 14 amino acids. V was pared by 0 bases and J by 5 bases, with 5 bases of the junction left unmatched. The CDR3 region is CASSVGDRWNEQYF. CDR3 DNA sequence: TGTGCCAGCAGCGTAGGGGACAGATGGAACGAGCAGTACTTC.

The genes are TRBV28 and TRBJ1-2; D is ambiguous. This CDR3 has 14 amino acids. The V gene's germline CDR1 is MDHEN and CDR2 SYDVKM. Trimming took 5 bases from V and 2 from J, leaving 12 bases between them. For the CDR3, the DNA is TGTGCCAGCAGTCCCTCCCCCAGGAACTATGGCTACACCTTC. Protein: CASSPSPRNYGYTF.

This clone appeared a few times. The chain links TRBV27 to TRBJ1-2; D not certain. The germline gives CDR1 MNHEY, CDR2 SMNVEV (reference sequence). The CDR3 is made up of 15 amino acids. The V and J ends lost 7 bases and 5 bases respectively, with 20 bases between them. The CDR3 protein is CASKGWNPKGYGYTF. CDR3 nucleotide sequence: TGTGCCAGCAAGGGTTGGAACCCTAAGGGTTATGGCTACACCTTC.

The V call is TRBV2, the J call TRBJ2-3; 10 positions agree with TRBD2. CDR1 SNHLY and CDR2 FYNNEI come from the germline V gene. The length of the CDR3 is 15 residues. J gave up 4 bases and V 5 bases, and 6 bases lay outside the gene matches. The CDR3 is CASSIAGGSADTQYF. The CDR3 nucleotides are TGTGCCAGCAGTATAGCGGGGGGATCGGCAGATACGCAGTATTTT.